A single sample is the source of the 27 T cell receptor beta chains below, sequenced in a study of cytomegalovirus exposure and HLA in healthy donors. Researchers ran the PCR with 60 Vbeta and 13 Jbeta primers. TCRdb keeps only in-frame clones here, not all; method: immunoSEQ multiplex PCR. The sample has 130,000 or so clones; 8.5% to 9% are singletons. Material for sequencing was PBMCs. The receptors derive from a woman aged 40-49 years in good health and CMV-seropositive.

J is TRBJ2-5 and V is TRBV6-5; tentatively, D is TRBD1 (5 bases). Germline CDR1 is MNHEY and CDR2 is SVGAGI. V was shortened by 5 bases and J by 2 bases, with 15 bases between the two germline ends. The CDR3 spans 15 residues. The CDR3 DNA is TGTGCCAGCAGTCGATGGACAAGAAGACAAGAGACCCAGTACTTC. It is translated as CASSRWTRRQETQYF.

This clone was seen more than once but under ten times. The chain has TRBV5-1 and TRBJ2-7, with D unresolved. Germline lookup yields CDR1 SGHRS and CDR2 YFSETQ. The CDR3 covers 14 residues. V dropped 3 bases and J dropped 7 bases, with 17 bases sitting between them. CDR3 nucleotides: TGCGCCAGCAGCTCCCTCACCCCAGGTGGTGAGCAGTACTTC. Amino acid sequence: CASSSLTPGGEQYF.

The chain joins TRBV5-1 to TRBJ2-3; a weak D match, TRBD1 (6 bases). This CDR3 spans 16 amino acids. V lost 3 bases, J lost 4 bases, and 18 bases lay in between. Germline V CDR1 and CDR2: SGHRS, YFSETQ. The CDR3 nucleotides are TGCGCCAGCAGCTCCTACGGACAGCTTGACGCAGATACGCAGTATTTT. This sequence encodes CASSSYGQLDADTQYF.

This chain links TRBV6-5 with TRBJ2-7, with 7 bases identical to TRBD1. V lost 2 bases, J lost 5 bases, and 12 bases stayed unmatched. Germline V gene lookup returns CDR1 MNHEY and CDR2 SVGAGI. The CDR3 is made up of 16 amino acids. The CDR3 DNA sequence: TGTGCCAGCAGTTACCACCCACGACAGGGTTTAGACGAGCAGTACTTC. Amino acids: CASSYHPRQGLDEQYF.

This clone was seen more than once but under ten times. The chain carries TRBV18 and TRBJ2-5, with D unclear. The CDR3 has 13 residues. Germline V gene data show CDR1 as KGHSH and CDR2 as LQKENI. V lost 3 bases and J 1 base, leaving 6 bases between the germline ends. The CDR3 DNA reads TGTGCCAGCTCACCCGGTGGCCAAGAGACCCAGTACTTC. Translation gives CASSPGGQETQYF.

This clone came up a few times. In the same sample, other DNA sequences code for this CDR3. J is TRBJ1-3 and V is TRBV18, with 7 bases matching TRBD1. J was trimmed by 0 bases and V by 3 bases; bases with no gene match: 2. The CDR3 has 15 residues. Germline CDR1 reads KGHSH; CDR2 reads LQKENI. The DNA for the CDR3 is TGTGCCAGCTCACCCCGGGACAGCTCTGGAAACACCATATATTTT. Protein: CASSPRDSSGNTIYF.

Notes on this clone: A far larger clone is one nucleotide away, so this likely arose from a read error. In nucleotides, the CDR3 is TGCGCCCGCAGCCAAGGGCCTGGGGGCGCTGAGACCCAGTACTTC. Amino acids: CARSQGPGGAETQYF. The J gene is TRBJ2-5, the V gene TRBV4-1; D may be TRBD1 (6 bases). There are 15 residues in the CDR3. CDR1 and CDR2 from the germline V gene are MGHRA and YSYEKL.

The chain couples TRBV28 to TRBJ2-6, with unresolved D. Germline V CDR1 and CDR2: MDHEN, SYDVKM. Trimming took 3 bases from V and 7 from J, leaving 10 bases between them. The CDR3 extends over 14 amino acids. This CDR3 reads CASSFYAQANVLTF. In DNA form, the CDR3 reads TGTGCCAGCAGTTTCTACGCCCAAGCCAACGTCCTGACTTTC.

In this sample, this clone turned up a few times. The chain links TRBV9 to TRBJ2-3; 8 bases are shared with TRBD2. J gave up 2 bases and V 5 bases, and 10 bases lay outside the gene matches. This CDR3 contains 16 residues. The V gene's germline CDR1 is SGDLS and CDR2 YYNGEE. The CDR3 nucleotides are TGTGCCAGCAGGCCCACCGGGACTAGGAACACAGATACGCAGTATTTT. This codes for CASRPTGTRNTDTQYF.

The chain is built from TRBV6-5 and TRBJ1-1, with TRBD1 matching over 9 bases. The CDR3 covers 15 residues. CDR1 MNHEY and CDR2 SVGAGI come from the germline V gene. After removal of 5 bases from V and 1 base from J, the junction contained 5 bases not matched to a gene. CDR3 DNA sequence: TGTGCCAGCAGTCGGACAGGGGAACCGAACACTGAAGCTTTCTTT. Translating it yields CASSRTGEPNTEAFF.

The CDR3: CAISEGQDYGYTF. The CDR3 DNA sequence: TGTGCCATCAGTGAGGGGCAGGACTATGGCTACACCTTC. The V gene is TRBV10-3, the J gene TRBJ1-2, with unresolved D. V was pared by 2 bases and J by 3 bases, with 7 bases between. Per the germline V gene, CDR1 is ENHRY and CDR2 is SYGVKD. There are 13 residues in the CDR3.

This chain connects TRBV30 to TRBJ1-2, with D tentatively TRBD1 (6 bases). CDR1 and CDR2 from the germline V gene are GTSNPN and SVGIG (reference sequence). This CDR3 is 17 amino acids long. Trimming took 0 bases from V and 4 from J, leaving 21 bases between them. CDR3 protein: CAWSVQRGRHSRYGYTF. The CDR3, as DNA: TGTGCCTGGAGTGTACAGAGGGGGAGACACTCTCGCTATGGCTACACCTTC.

J is TRBJ1-1 and V is TRBV14; 7 bases are shared with TRBD1. CDR3 length: 15 residues. V trimming: 3 bases; J trimming: 0 bases; junction bases outside the gene matches: 4. Germline V gives CDR1 SGHDN, CDR2 FVKESK. CDR3 residues: CASSHAGGMNTEAFF. The CDR3, as DNA: TGTGCCAGCAGCCACGCAGGGGGGATGAACACTGAAGCTTTCTTT.

This clone occurred once. The genes are TRBV15 and TRBJ1-5; D possibly corresponds to TRBD1 (6 bases). The CDR3 is 16 amino acids. The V and J ends lost 5 bases and 0 bases respectively, with 14 bases between them. The germline V gene has CDR1 LNHNV and CDR2 YYDKDF (reference sequence). CDR3 sequence reads: CATSENRVFSNQPQHF. CDR3 nucleotide sequence: TGTGCCACCAGCGAAAACAGGGTTTTTAGCAATCAGCCCCAGCATTTT.

This clone has just a few counts. The rearrangement joins TRBV29-1 to TRBJ2-7; TRBD1 matches 10 bases. Trimming cost V 8 bases and J 6 bases; bases outside gene matches: 10. The length of the CDR3 is 13 residues. The germline CDR1 and CDR2 sequences are SQVTM and ANQGSEA. The CDR3 DNA is TGCAGCTCCCGGGGGACAGGGGATGGCGAGCAGTACTTC. As protein: CSSRGTGDGEQYF.

This clone was counted between two and nine times. The genes are TRBV5-1 and TRBJ1-2; D remains ambiguous. Germline CDR1 is SGHRS and CDR2 is YFSETQ. This CDR3 has 15 amino acids. Trimming removed 3 bases at V and 0 bases at J, with 12 bases between. CDR3 amino acids: CASSWRMEANYGYTF. In DNA form, the CDR3 reads TGCGCCAGCAGCTGGCGGATGGAGGCTAACTATGGCTACACCTTC.

The chain is built from TRBV29-1 and TRBJ2-2; TRBD1 might be the D (6 bases). V was pared by 6 bases and J by 4 bases, with 12 bases between. The CDR3 contains 13 residues. Germline V lookup: CDR1 SQVTM, CDR2 ANQGSEA. This CDR3 reads CSVGPGATGELFF. The CDR3 DNA reads as TGCAGCGTGGGGCCAGGGGCCACCGGGGAGCTGTTTTTT.

V usage is TRBV7-3 and J usage is TRBJ2-3; 8 nucleotides align to TRBD2. The length of the CDR3 is 15 residues. Trimming removed 4 bases from V and 5 bases from J; junction bases left unmatched: 8. Looked up from germline, CDR1 is SGHTA and CDR2 is FQGTGA. CDR3 region: CASSYRRGALDTQYF. In DNA form, the CDR3 reads TGTGCCAGCAGCTACAGGCGGGGGGCATTAGATACGCAGTATTTT.

The table lists this clone with a few counts. The chain combines TRBV4-1 with TRBJ2-5; TRBD1 is a possible D gene (6 bases). CDR3 length: 15 amino acids. The V gene lost 0 bases and the J gene lost 5 bases, with 13 bases spanning the gap. Per the germline V gene, CDR1 is MGHRA and CDR2 is YSYEKL. This CDR3 is CASSQEARGWETQYF. For the CDR3, the DNA is TGCGCCAGCAGCCAAGAGGCCAGGGGATGGGAGACCCAGTACTTC.

CDR3 loop: CASSSDRAGNTEAFF. For the CDR3, the DNA is TGCGCCAGCAGCTCCGACAGGGCGGGAAACACTGAAGCTTTCTTT. This sequence joins TRBV5-1 and TRBJ1-1; TRBD1 matches at 7 bases. Trimming took 3 bases from V and 2 from J; bases not matched to a gene: 7. The germline V gene encodes CDR1 SGHRS and CDR2 YFSETQ. The CDR3 covers 15 residues.

The J gene is TRBJ2-7, the V gene TRBV6-5, with D possibly being TRBD2 (5 bases). CDR3 length: 14 residues. V shed 6 bases and J shed 5 bases, with 17 bases lying between them. Germline assignment: CDR1 MNHEY and CDR2 SVGAGI. CDR3 DNA sequence: TGTGCCAGCAGCCCCCAGGAGGTAGCCCACGAGCAGTACTTC. It yields the protein CASSPQEVAHEQYF.

There are a few counts of this clone. V gene TRBV2 combines with J gene TRBJ2-7, with D possibly being TRBD1 (6 bases). Trimming left V 4 bases short and J 0 bases short, with 13 bases between. The CDR3 sequence is 15 residues long. Germline CDR1 SNHLY, CDR2 FYNNEI. This CDR3 reads CASSANRANSYEQYF. For the CDR3, the DNA is TGTGCCAGCAGTGCGAACAGGGCTAACTCCTACGAGCAGTACTTC. Full variable domain (remainder filled in from reference TRBV2 and TRBJ2-7): EPEVTQTPSHQVTQMGQEVILRCVPISNHLYFYWYRQILGQKVEFLVSFYNNEISEKSEIFDDQFSVERPDGSNFTLKIRSTKLEDSAMYFCASSANRANSYEQYFGPGTRLTVT.

This clone has just a few counts. The J gene is TRBJ2-1, the V gene TRBV7-6, with 7 bases identical to TRBD2. V was pared by 1 base and J by 8 bases, with 5 bases of the junction left unmatched. CDR3 size: 14 residues. Germline V CDR1 and CDR2: SGHVS, FNYEAQ. The CDR3 loop reads CASSLGRGWYEQFF. The CDR3 bases are TGTGCCAGCAGCTTAGGGCGGGGGTGGTATGAGCAGTTCTTC.

This clone was counted only a few times. V is TRBV27 and J is TRBJ2-1, with D unresolved. The CDR3 contains 12 residues. V lost 0 bases and J 5 bases, leaving 2 bases between the germline ends. CDR1 MNHEY and CDR2 SMNVEV come from the germline V gene (reference sequence). The CDR3, as DNA: TGTGCCAGCAGTTTATCCGACAATGAGCAGTTCTTC. As protein: CASSLSDNEQFF.

This clone was counted between two and nine times. The chain uses TRBV11-2 and TRBJ2-5; 12 bases match TRBD2. Germline values: CDR1 SGHAT, CDR2 FQNNGV. The V and J ends lost 3 bases and 5 bases, in that order; junction bases with no gene match: 7. CDR3 length: 16 amino acids. The CDR3 here is CASSLLAGGKGETQYF. As DNA, the CDR3 is TGTGCCAGCAGCTTGCTAGCGGGGGGGAAAGGGGAGACCCAGTACTTC.

The chain carries TRBV5-4 and TRBJ2-5, with 7 bases that match TRBD1. The better agreement between TRBJ2-7 and the DNA end casts doubt on the J call. Germline CDR1 reads SGHNT; CDR2 reads YYREEE (reference sequence). The CDR3 loop spans 14 amino acids. The chain's CDR3 is CASSLVGQIYEQYF. The CDR3 bases are TGTGCCAGCAGCTTGGTGGGACAGATATACGAGCAGTACTTC.

This clone has only a few counts. J is TRBJ1-1 and V is TRBV5-6; 7 nucleotides agree with TRBD1. Trimming cost V 7 bases and J 4 bases; bases outside gene matches: 4. The CDR3 has 12 residues. Germline lookup yields CDR1 SGHDT and CDR2 YYEEEE. This CDR3 is CASRNRGTEAFF. CDR3 nucleotides: TGTGCCAGCCGGAACAGGGGCACTGAAGCTTTCTTT.